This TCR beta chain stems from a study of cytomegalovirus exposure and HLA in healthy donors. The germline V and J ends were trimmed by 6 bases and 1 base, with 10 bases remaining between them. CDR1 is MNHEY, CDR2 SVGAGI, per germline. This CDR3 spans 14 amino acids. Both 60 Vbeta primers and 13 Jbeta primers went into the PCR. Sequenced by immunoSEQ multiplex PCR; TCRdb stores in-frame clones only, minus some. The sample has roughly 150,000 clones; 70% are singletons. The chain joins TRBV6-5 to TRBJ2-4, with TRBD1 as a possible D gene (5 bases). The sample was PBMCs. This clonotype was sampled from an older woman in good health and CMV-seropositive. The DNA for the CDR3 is TGTGCCAGCAGCCCGCCAGGGGCCAAAAACATTCAGTACTTC. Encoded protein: CASSPPGAKNIQYF.